This paragraph reports one T cell receptor beta chain. This sample stems from a study of blood T cell repertoires in COVID-19. Data came from immunoSEQ multiplex PCR; TCRdb stores just in-frame clones and leaves some out. Of approximately 200,000 clones listed, 75% to 90% were seen once; the top ten hold 2% to 3%. The CDR3 is 19 amino acids. With V trimmed by 4 bases and J by 0 bases, 10 bases remained unmatched. The V gene's germline CDR1 is SGHTA and CDR2 FQGNSA. V is TRBV7-2 and J is TRBJ2-2, with TRBD2 identical over 11 bases. The sample was peripheral blood. This TCR was recovered from a man aged 30-40 years with COVID-19, enrolled during active disease. CDR3 nucleotides: TGTGCCAGCAGCTCACCGACTAGCGGGGCGACAACGAACACCGGGGAGCTGTTTTTT. Its translation is CASSSPTSGATTNTGELFF.